The sequence of this TCR beta chain was determined in a study of T cell clones after liver transplantation. In germline, CDR1 is SGHTA, CDR2 FQGTGA. The CDR3 covers 16 residues. V shed 5 bases and J 0 bases; nucleotides not matched to a gene: 6. TCRdb's table, derived via immunoSEQ multiplex PCR, lists solely in-frame clones and lacks some. This repertoire shows nearly 45,000 clones, 85% to 90% found once; its top ten account for more than 2%. The input for sequencing was CD4+ T cells from blood, taken 24 months after liver transplant. The chain uses TRBV7-3 and TRBJ2-1; 8 bases match TRBD1. The clonotype originates from a human patient who received a liver transplant. A share of the T cells may be of graft donor origin. This chain's CDR3 is CASSGQGASSYNEQFF. Written as DNA, the CDR3 is TGTGCCAGCAGCGGACAGGGTGCTAGCTCCTACAATGAGCAGTTCTTC. The complete variable domain, with remaining parts taken from reference TRBV7-3 and TRBJ2-1, reads GAGVSQTPSNKVTEKGKYVELRCDPISGHTALYWYRQSLGQGPEFLIYFQGTGAADDSGLPNDRFFAVRPEGSVSTLKIQRTERGDSAVYLCASSGQGASSYNEQFFGPGTRLTVL.